This T cell receptor beta chain was retrieved from a study of blood T cell repertoires in COVID-19. Trimming took 3 bases from V and 4 from J, leaving 6 bases between them. The CDR3 has 12 residues. The germline V gene encodes CDR1 LGHDT and CDR2 YNNKEL (reference sequence). The authors' processing: Scientists estimated how many nucleated cells there were by amplifying reference gene primers. TCRdb's copy holds only in-frame clones and misses some; the assay was immunoSEQ multiplex PCR. V and J calls and clone size are those listed in that table; D and trimming were worked out from the DNA. The data show about 49,000 clones, with 65% to 90% seen just once and roughly 2.6% held by the top ten.

J is TRBJ1-2 and V is TRBV3-1 (or the pseudogene TRBV3-2); D unresolved. The origin of this receptor is a woman aged 60 to 75 with acute or convalescent COVID-19. Sequencing was performed on peripheral blood. CDR3 residues: CASSQRGYGYTF. As DNA, the CDR3 is TGTGCCAGCAGCCAGCGGGGCTATGGCTACACCTTC.